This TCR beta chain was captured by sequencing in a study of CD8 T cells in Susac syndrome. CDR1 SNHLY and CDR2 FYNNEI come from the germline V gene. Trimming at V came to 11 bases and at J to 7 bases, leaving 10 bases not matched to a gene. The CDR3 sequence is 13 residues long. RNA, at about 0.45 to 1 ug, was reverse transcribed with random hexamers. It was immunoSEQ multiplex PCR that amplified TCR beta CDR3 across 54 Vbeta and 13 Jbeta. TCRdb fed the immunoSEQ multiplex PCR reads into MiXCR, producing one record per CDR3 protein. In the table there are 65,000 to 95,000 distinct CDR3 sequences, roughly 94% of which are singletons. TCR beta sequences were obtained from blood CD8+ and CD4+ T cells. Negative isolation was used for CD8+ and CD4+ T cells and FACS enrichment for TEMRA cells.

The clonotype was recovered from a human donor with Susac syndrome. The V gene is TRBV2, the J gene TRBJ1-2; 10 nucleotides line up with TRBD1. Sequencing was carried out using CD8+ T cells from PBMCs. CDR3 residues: CAPPGQGVSGYTF. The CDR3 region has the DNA TGTGCCCCCCCCGGACAGGGGGTCTCTGGCTACACCTTC.